This passage covers 4 T cell receptor beta chains from one sample sequenced in a study of T-cell reconstitution after alpha-beta-depleted transplantation in children. Unique molecular identifiers were used to barcode this TCRbeta library. TCRdb itself ran the PCR reads through MiXCR, one entry per CDR3 protein. The data show some 640,000 distinct CDR3 sequences, about 15% seen once. The material was PBMCs from the stem cell graft donor, obtained from the stem cell graft. These receptors originate from a human donor who donated a stem cell graft to a child with acute myeloid leukemia.

The sample holds many counts of this clonotype. CDR3 nucleotide sequence: TGTGCCAGCAGTTTCGGGCAGGGGGTCGTCCATCAGCCCCAGCATTTT. It yields the protein CASSFGQGVVHQPQHF. This chain uses TRBV12-3 or TRBV12-4 with TRBJ1-5, with 7 bases that match TRBD1. The J segment lost 5 bases and the V segment lost 3 bases, leaving 10 bases of the junction unmatched. This CDR3 comprises 16 residues.

The sample holds many counts of this clonotype. The V call is TRBV6-5, the J call TRBJ1-4; D is uncertain. This CDR3 has 14 residues. The V end lost 8 bases, the J end lost 4 bases, and 14 bases lay between the germline ends. The germline V gene encodes CDR1 MNHEY and CDR2 SVGAGI. This chain's CDR3 is CASVWGTSNEKLFF. In DNA, the CDR3 is TGTGCCAGCGTATGGGGTACCAGTAATGAAAAACTGTTTTTT.

This clonotype was picked up many times. The chain uses TRBV7-2 and TRBJ1-2; TRBD1 matches at 8 bases. Germline V CDR1 and CDR2: SGHTA, FQGNSA. V lost 1 base and J lost 2; bases outside the gene matches: 6. This CDR3 region has 16 residues. The CDR3 reads CASSLGGGQDNYGYTF. Written as DNA, the CDR3 is TGTGCCAGCAGCTTAGGGGGGGGACAGGACAACTATGGCTACACCTTC.

This clonotype was counted a few times. J is TRBJ2-7 and V is TRBV7-2; no definite D call. CDR1 is SGHTA and CDR2 is FQGNSA in the germline V gene. CDR3 length: 12 residues. Trimming took off 5 bases at V and 6 bases at J, with 11 bases between the two ends. Here the CDR3 reads CASSLVHGEQYF. In DNA, the CDR3 is TGTGCCAGCAGCCTGGTACATGGCGAGCAGTACTTC.